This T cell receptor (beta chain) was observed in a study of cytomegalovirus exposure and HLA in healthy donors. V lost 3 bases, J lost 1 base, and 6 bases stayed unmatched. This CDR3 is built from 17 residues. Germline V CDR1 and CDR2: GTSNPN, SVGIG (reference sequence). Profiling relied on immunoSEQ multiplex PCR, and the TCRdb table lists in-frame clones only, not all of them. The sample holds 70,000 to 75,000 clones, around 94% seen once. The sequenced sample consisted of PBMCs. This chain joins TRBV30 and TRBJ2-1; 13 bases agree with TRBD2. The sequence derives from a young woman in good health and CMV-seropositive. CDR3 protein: CAWRTSGRIGSYNEQFF. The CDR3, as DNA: TGTGCCTGGAGGACTAGCGGGAGGATTGGGTCCTACAATGAGCAGTTCTTC. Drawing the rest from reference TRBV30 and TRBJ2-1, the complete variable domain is SQTIHQWPATLVQPVGSPLSLECTVEGTSNPNLYWYRQAAGRGLQLLFYSVGIGQISSEVPQNLSASRPQDRQFILSSKKLLLSDSGFYLCAWRTSGRIGSYNEQFFGPGTRLTVL.